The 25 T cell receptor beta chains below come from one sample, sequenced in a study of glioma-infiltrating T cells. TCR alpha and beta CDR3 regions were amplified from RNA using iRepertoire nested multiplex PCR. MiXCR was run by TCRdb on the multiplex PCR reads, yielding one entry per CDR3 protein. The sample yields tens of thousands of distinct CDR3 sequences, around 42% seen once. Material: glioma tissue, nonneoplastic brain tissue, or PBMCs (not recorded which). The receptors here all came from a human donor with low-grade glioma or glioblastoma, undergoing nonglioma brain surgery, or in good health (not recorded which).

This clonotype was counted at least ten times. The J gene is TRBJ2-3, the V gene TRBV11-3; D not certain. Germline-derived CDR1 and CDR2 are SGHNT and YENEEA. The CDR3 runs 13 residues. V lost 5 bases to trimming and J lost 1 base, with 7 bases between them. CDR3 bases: TGTGCCAGCAGCCCAGAGGGCACAGATACGCAGTATTTT. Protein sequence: CASSPEGTDTQYF.

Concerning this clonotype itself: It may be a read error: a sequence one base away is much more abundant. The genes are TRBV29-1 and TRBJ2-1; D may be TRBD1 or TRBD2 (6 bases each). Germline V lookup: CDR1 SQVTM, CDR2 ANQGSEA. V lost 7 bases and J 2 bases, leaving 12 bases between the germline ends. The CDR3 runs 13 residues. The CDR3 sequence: CSASEGAYNEQFF. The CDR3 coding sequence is TGCAGCGCCTCGGAGGGGGCCTACAATGAGCAGTTCTTC.

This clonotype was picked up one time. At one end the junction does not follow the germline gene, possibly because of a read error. The CDR3 nucleotides are TGTGCTAGCAGTTGCTTTGGGGCAGATACGCAGTATTTT. This translates into CASSCFGADTQYF. This chain uses TRBV6-2 or TRBV6-3 with TRBJ2-3; D is ambiguous. From germline, CDR1 is MNHEY and CDR2 SVGEGT. This CDR3 spans 13 amino acids.

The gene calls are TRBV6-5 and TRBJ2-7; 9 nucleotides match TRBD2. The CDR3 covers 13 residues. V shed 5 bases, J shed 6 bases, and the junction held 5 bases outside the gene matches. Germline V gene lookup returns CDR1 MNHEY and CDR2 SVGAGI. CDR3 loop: CASSQLTSGEQYF. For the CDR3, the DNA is TGTGCCAGCAGTCAATTGACTAGCGGCGAGCAGTACTTC.

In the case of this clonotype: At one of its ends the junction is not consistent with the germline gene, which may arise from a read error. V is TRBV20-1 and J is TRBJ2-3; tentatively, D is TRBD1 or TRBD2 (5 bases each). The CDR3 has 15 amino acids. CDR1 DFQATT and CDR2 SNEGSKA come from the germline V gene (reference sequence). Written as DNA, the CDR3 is TGCAATGCTGTACAGGCCCGGGGCCGCACAGATACGCAGTATTTT. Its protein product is CNAVQARGRTDTQYF.

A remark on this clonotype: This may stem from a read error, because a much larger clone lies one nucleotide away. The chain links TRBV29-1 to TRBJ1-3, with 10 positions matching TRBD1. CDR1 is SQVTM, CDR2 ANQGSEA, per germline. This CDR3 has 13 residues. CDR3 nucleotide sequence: TGCAGCGGTGGGACAGGGGTTGGAGACACCATATATTTT. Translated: CSGGTGVGDTIYF.

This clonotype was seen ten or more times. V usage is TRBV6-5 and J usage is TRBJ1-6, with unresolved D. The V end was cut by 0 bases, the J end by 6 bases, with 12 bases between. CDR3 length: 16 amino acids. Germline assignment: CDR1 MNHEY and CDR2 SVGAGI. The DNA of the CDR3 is TGTGCCAGCAGTTACTCATCCGGATTCCGTAATTCACCCCTCCACTTT. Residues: CASSYSSGFRNSPLHF.

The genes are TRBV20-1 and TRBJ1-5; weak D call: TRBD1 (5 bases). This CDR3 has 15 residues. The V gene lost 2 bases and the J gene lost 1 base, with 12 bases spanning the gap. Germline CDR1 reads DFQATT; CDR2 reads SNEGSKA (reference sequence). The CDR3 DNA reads TGCAGTGCTAGAATTAAGACAGACAGCAATCAGCCCCAGCATTTT. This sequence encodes CSARIKTDSNQPQHF.

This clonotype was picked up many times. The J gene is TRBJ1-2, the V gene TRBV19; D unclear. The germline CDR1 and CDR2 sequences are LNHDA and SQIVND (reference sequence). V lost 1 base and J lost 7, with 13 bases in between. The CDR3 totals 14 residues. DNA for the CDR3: TGTGCCAGTAGTATAGCACGGGAGGTCTCTGGCTACACCTTC. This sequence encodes CASSIAREVSGYTF.

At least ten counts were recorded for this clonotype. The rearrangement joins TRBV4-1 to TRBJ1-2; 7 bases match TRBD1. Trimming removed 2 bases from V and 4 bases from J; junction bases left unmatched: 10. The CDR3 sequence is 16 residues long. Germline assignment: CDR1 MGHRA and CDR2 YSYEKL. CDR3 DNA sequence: TGCGCCAGCAGCCAAAGACAGGGTTACGACCTCTATGGCTACACCTTC. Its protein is CASSQRQGYDLYGYTF.

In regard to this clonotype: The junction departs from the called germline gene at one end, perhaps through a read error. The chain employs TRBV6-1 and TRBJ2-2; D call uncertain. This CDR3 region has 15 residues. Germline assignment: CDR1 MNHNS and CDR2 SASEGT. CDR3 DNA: TGTGCCAGAAGTTTATTGGGATCGAACTCCGGGGAGCTGTTTTTT. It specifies CARSLLGSNSGELFF.

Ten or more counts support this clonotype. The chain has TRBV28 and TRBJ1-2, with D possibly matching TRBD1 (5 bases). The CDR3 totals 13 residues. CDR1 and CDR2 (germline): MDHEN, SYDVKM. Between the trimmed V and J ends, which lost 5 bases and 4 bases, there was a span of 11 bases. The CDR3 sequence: CASSNRGLYGYTF. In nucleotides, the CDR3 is TGTGCCAGCAGTAATCGGGGCCTCTATGGCTACACCTTC.

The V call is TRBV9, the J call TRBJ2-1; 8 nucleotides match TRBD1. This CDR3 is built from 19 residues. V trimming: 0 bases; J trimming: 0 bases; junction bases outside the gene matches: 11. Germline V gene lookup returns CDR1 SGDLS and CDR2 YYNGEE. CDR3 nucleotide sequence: TGTGCCAGCAGCGTAGTACCAGGGACAGGAGAAAGCTCCTACAATGAGCAGTTCTTC. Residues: CASSVVPGTGESSYNEQFF.

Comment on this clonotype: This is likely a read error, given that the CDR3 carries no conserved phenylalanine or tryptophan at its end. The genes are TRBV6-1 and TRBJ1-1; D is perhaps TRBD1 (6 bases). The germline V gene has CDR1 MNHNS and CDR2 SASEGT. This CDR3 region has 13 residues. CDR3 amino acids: CAGRSDSPNRAFL. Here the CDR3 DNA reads TGTGCCGGCAGGTCGGACAGCCCCAACCGCGCTTTCCTT.

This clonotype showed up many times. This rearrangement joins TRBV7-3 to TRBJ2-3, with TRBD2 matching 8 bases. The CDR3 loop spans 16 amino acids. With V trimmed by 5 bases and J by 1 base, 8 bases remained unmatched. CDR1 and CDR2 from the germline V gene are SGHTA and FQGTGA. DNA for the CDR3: TGTGCCAGCAGCCCTACTATTAGCGGGGGCACAGATACGCAGTATTTT. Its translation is CASSPTISGGTDTQYF.

The CDR3, as DNA: TGCAGTGCTAGAGTCGGTAGCGGGGGCAATGAGCAGTTCTTC. Its translation is CSARVGSGGNEQFF. This chain links TRBV20-1 with TRBJ2-1, with 9 bases that match TRBD2. Germline V gene lookup returns CDR1 DFQATT and CDR2 SNEGSKA (reference sequence). Unmatched junction bases numbered 4, after V lost 1 base and J lost 6 bases. The CDR3 is 14 residues long.

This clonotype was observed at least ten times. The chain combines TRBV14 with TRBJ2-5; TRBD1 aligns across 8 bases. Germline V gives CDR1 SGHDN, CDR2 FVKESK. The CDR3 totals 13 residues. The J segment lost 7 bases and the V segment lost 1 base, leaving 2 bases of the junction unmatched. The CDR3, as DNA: TGTGCCAGCAGCCAAGTAACAGGGGGGACCCAGTACTTC. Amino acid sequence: CASSQVTGGTQYF.

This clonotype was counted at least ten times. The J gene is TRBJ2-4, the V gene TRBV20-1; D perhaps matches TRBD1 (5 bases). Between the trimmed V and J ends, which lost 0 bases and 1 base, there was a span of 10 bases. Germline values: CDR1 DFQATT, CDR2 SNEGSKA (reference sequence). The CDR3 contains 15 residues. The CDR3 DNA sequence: TGCAGTGCTAGAGACCCCACAGGCGCCAAAAACATTCAGTACTTC. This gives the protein CSARDPTGAKNIQYF.

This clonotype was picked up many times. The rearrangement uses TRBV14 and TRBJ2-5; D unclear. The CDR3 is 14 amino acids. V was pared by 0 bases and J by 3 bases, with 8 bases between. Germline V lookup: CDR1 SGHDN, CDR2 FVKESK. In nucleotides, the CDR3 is TGTGCCAGCAGCCAAGATTCGTTCGAAGAGACCCAGTACTTC. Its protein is CASSQDSFEETQYF.

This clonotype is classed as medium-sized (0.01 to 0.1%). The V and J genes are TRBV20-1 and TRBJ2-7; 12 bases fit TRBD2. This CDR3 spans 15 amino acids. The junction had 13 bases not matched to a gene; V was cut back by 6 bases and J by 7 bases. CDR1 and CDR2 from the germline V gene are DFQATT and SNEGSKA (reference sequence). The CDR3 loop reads CSATKLAGGRWEQYF. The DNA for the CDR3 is TGCAGTGCGACAAAACTAGCGGGAGGTCGGTGGGAGCAGTACTTC.

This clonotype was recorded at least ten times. The CDR3 bases are TGTGCCAGCTCAGGGACAGATCAAGCCCAGTACTTC. It yields the protein CASSGTDQAQYF. The rearrangement uses TRBV18 and TRBJ2-5, with 7 bases matching TRBD1. Germline CDR1 reads KGHSH; CDR2 reads LQKENI. V shed 5 bases and J 9 bases; nucleotides not matched to a gene: 6. The CDR3 runs 12 residues.

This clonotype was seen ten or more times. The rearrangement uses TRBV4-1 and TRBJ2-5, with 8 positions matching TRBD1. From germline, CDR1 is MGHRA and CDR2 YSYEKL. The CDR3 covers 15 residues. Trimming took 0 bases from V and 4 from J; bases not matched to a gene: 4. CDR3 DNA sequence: TGCGCCAGCAGCCAAGACGACAGGGGTCGAGAGACCCAGTACTTC. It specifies CASSQDDRGRETQYF.

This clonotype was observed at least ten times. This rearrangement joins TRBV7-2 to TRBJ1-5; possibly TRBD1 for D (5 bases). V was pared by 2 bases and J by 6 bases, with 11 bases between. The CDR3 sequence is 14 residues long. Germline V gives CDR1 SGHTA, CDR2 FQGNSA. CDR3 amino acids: CASSLSGGTQPQHF. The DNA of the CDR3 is TGTGCCAGCAGCTTAAGCGGGGGGACTCAGCCCCAGCATTTT.

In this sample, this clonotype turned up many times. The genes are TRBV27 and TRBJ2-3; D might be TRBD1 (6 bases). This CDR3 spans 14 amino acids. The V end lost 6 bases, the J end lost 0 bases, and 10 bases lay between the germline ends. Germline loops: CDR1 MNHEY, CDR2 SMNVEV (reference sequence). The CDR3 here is CASRTGFSTDTQYF. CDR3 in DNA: TGTGCCAGCAGGACAGGTTTTAGCACAGATACGCAGTATTTT.

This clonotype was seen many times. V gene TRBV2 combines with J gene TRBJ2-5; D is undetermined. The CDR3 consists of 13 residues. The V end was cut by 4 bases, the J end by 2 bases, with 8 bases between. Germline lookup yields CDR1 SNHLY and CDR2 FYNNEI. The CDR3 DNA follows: TGTGCCAGCAGTGTCTCCGTTCAAGAGACCCAGTACTTC. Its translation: CASSVSVQETQYF.